This paragraph reports one TCR beta chain. These data are taken from a study of cytomegalovirus exposure and HLA in healthy donors. The germline V gene encodes CDR1 MNHEY and CDR2 SMNVEV (reference sequence). This CDR3 comprises 14 residues. V lost 0 bases, J lost 2 bases, and 8 bases lay in between. Vbeta (60) and Jbeta (13) primers were used in the PCR. The data were produced by immunoSEQ multiplex PCR, yet TCRdb's version contains in-frame clones alone and is incomplete. The sample lists about 160,000 clones, roughly 83% occurring once. The sample comprised PBMCs. This rearrangement joins TRBV27 to TRBJ2-7; D remains unclear. This clonotype was obtained from a woman aged 18-30 years in good health and CMV-seronegative. CDR3 in DNA: TGTGCCAGCAGTTTATCGTTCGGTACCTACGAGCAGTACTTC. Translated: CASSLSFGTYEQYF.